The clone carrying this T cell receptor (beta chain) was observed a handful of times. Its antigen is not identified. There was one heparinised blood draw per donor, averaging about 116 mL. Sequencing targeted expressed TCRB transcripts, as all isolated RNA had been reverse transcribed. Naive, central memory and regulatory T cell samples came to a mean of approximately 3.57 million reads. Profiled with immunoSEQ multiplex PCR; TCRdb holds only in-frame clones, not every one. This sample has some 700,000 clones, with 13% found just once. The data were obtained in a study of beta chain features in type 1 diabetes. Study-wide findings and caveats: The naive, central memory and Treg TCRB repertoires looked more alike in patients than they did in healthy donors. PCR, the amplification step, might favor shorter templates, equally in patients and controls. Among all four CD4+ subsets, Type 1 diabetes patients had TCRB CDR3s that were moderately but significantly shorter.

The sequencing input was naive CD4+ T cells from blood. This clonotype was sampled from a man aged 18-30 years with type 1 diabetes.

DNA of the CDR3: TGTGCCTGGAGTCCCCGCGGCGGGGGTGGCTACACCTTC. Amino acid sequence: CAWSPRGGGGYTF. This chain connects TRBV30 to TRBJ1-2, with D possibly matching TRBD1 (5 bases). CDR1 is GTSNPN, CDR2 SVGIG, per germline (reference sequence). Trimming shortened V by 2 bases and J by 7 bases, and 14 bases separated the two germline ends. CDR3 length: 13 residues.